Shown below are 21 T cell receptor beta chains from a single sample sequenced in a study of vaccination effects on CD4 cells after COVID-19. Clones were read by immunoSEQ multiplex PCR, and TCRdb kept only the in-frame ones, dropping some. In the table there are 60,000 to 75,000 clones, 60% to 75% of which are singletons. Ahead of sequencing, the ViraFEST assay grew antigen-specific CD4+ T cells using viral peptide pools. Culturing for 10 days preceded CD4+ T cell isolation. SARS-CoV-2 infected the person between March and December 2020, as confirmed by PCR. No cognate antigen is known for these TCRs. Sequencing was performed on CD4+ T cells from PBMCs cultured with HIV peptides, taken before COVID-19 vaccination. Subset noted: HIV-1 Nef peptide pool negative control/reference culture. The receptors originated from a human donor who had a prior SARS-CoV-2 infection.

This clone was counted at least ten times. The V call is TRBV5-5, the J call TRBJ2-7; tentatively, D is TRBD1 (6 bases). The V and J ends lost 0 bases and 0 bases respectively, with 10 bases between them. Germline lookup yields CDR1 SGHKS and CDR2 YYEKEE (reference sequence). The CDR3 runs 15 residues. The CDR3 sequence is CASSLGTVPSYEQYF. CDR3 coding DNA: TGTGCCAGCAGCTTGGGGACAGTCCCCTCCTACGAGCAGTACTTC.

V is TRBV6-5 and J is TRBJ1-2, with 9 bases matching TRBD1. CDR3 length equals 14 residues. The J segment lost 8 bases and the V segment lost 8 bases, leaving 12 bases of the junction unmatched. Germline-derived CDR1 and CDR2 are MNHEY and SVGAGI. This chain's CDR3 is CASRTGAPLSGYTF. CDR3 nucleotide sequence: TGTGCCAGCCGGACAGGGGCCCCTCTTTCCGGCTACACCTTC.

This rearrangement joins TRBV3-1 (or the pseudogene TRBV3-2) to TRBJ1-1; 12 bases are a match to TRBD1. Germline V CDR1 and CDR2: LGHDT, YNNKEL (reference sequence). CDR3 length equals 17 residues. Trimming took 4 bases from V and 5 from J; bases not matched to a gene: 11. The CDR3 DNA sequence: TGTGCCAGCAGCCCTAGAGGGACAGGGGGCTTTGGGACTGAAGCTTTCTTT. It specifies CASSPRGTGGFGTEAFF.

This rearrangement joins TRBV7-2 to TRBJ2-6; D remains ambiguous. CDR3 length: 15 residues. Trimming stripped 1 base from V and 4 bases from J, with 8 bases between. CDR1 and CDR2 (germline): SGHTA, FQGNSA. The CDR3 coding sequence is TGTGCCAGCAGCTTAGACCGTGCAGGGGCCAACGTCCTGACTTTC. Translated, it gives CASSLDRAGANVLTF. Full variable domain (rest looked up from reference TRBV7-2 and TRBJ2-6): GAGVSQSPSNKVTEKGKDVELRCDPISGHTALYWYRQSLGQGLEFLIYFQGNSAPDKSGLPSDRFSAERTGGSVSTLTIQRTQQEDSAVYLCASSLDRAGANVLTFGAGSRLTVL.

J is TRBJ2-3 and V is TRBV11-3, with 8 bases lining up with TRBD2. The V and J ends lost 2 bases and 4 bases, in that order; junction bases with no gene match: 5. Germline CDR1 is SGHNT and CDR2 is YENEEA. The CDR3 runs to 15 residues. The CDR3 DNA sequence: TGTGCCAGCAGCTTAACGGGGGGGCCGGCAGATACGCAGTATTTT. This sequence encodes CASSLTGGPADTQYF.

The chain couples TRBV2 to TRBJ2-5; D remains ambiguous. This CDR3 comprises 12 residues. Trimming shortened V by 7 bases and J by 5 bases, and 11 bases separated the two germline ends. In germline, CDR1 is SNHLY, CDR2 FYNNEI. DNA for the CDR3: TGTGCCAGCAAGGCTATAGGGGAGACCCAGTACTTC. It yields the protein CASKAIGETQYF.

The rearrangement joins TRBV5-1 to TRBJ1-5; 7 bases are shared with TRBD1. The CDR3 sequence is 14 residues long. V shed 0 bases, J shed 14 bases, and the junction held 11 bases outside the gene matches. CDR1 and CDR2 (germline): SGHRS, YFSETQ. DNA for the CDR3: TGCGCCAGCAGCTTGGGGCCCATGGAGACAGGGAAGCATTTT. It yields the protein CASSLGPMETGKHF.

CDR3 bases: TGCGCCAGCAGCTTGGGGCGAGTTAATTCACCCCTCCACTTT. This codes for CASSLGRVNSPLHF. The chain carries TRBV5-1 and TRBJ1-6; the D is unclear. V gave up 0 bases and J gave up 6 bases, with 7 bases separating them. Germline lookup yields CDR1 SGHRS and CDR2 YFSETQ. CDR3 length equals 14 residues.

This chain uses TRBV28 with TRBJ2-1; TRBD2 is a possible D gene (7 bases). The V gene lost 11 bases and the J gene lost 3 bases, with 23 bases spanning the gap. Germline CDR1 MDHEN, CDR2 SYDVKM. The CDR3 loop spans 16 amino acids. CDR3 nucleotide sequence: TGTGCCTTAAAGAGACCTCGGAGGGGGGGCTACAATGAGCAGTTCTTC. Translating it yields CALKRPRRGGYNEQFF.

This chain uses TRBV7-6 with TRBJ2-7; 7 nucleotides line up with TRBD1. The CDR3 covers 15 residues. CDR1 SGHVS and CDR2 FNYEAQ come from the germline V gene. V was clipped by 1 base and J by 0 bases; unmatched bases: 3. The DNA of the CDR3 is TGTGCCAGCAGCTTAGACAGGGGTCACTCCTACGAGCAGTACTTC. Translation: CASSLDRGHSYEQYF.

A remark on this clone: This likely traces to a read error, being one base from a far larger clone. This chain joins TRBV2 and TRBJ2-3; D is possibly TRBD2 (5 bases). Germline V gene lookup returns CDR1 SNHLY and CDR2 FYNNEI. V gave up 5 bases and J gave up 4 bases, with 7 bases separating them. The CDR3 totals 12 residues. CDR3 DNA sequence: TGTGCCAGCAGTTCTAGCCCAGATACGCAGTATTTT. Translated: CASSSSPDTQYF.

V is TRBV6-5 and J is TRBJ1-2; D not resolved. The germline CDR1 and CDR2 sequences are MNHEY and SVGAGI. V shed 6 bases and J shed 2 bases, with 10 bases lying between them. This CDR3 region has 13 residues. The CDR3 loop is CASRGWGNYGYTF. The DNA for the CDR3 is TGTGCCAGCAGGGGTTGGGGAAACTATGGCTACACCTTC.

DNA for the CDR3: TGTGCCAGCAGCAGAAACAGGGGGCGCAACACCGGGGAGCTGTTTTTT. Protein: CASSRNRGRNTGELFF. The chain couples TRBV28 to TRBJ2-2; 9 positions match TRBD1. The length of the CDR3 is 16 residues. The germline V gene has CDR1 MDHEN and CDR2 SYDVKM. V lost 6 bases and J lost 2; bases outside the gene matches: 7. The variable domain in full, with the rest retrieved from reference TRBV28 and TRBJ2-2, is DVKVTQSSRYLVKRTGEKVFLECVQDMDHENMFWYRQDPGLGLRLIYFSYDVKMKEKGDIPEGYSVSREKKERFSLILESASTNQTSMYLCASSRNRGRNTGELFFGEGSRLTVL.

V is TRBV10-3 and J is TRBJ2-1; 7 nucleotides agree with TRBD2. Germline assignment: CDR1 ENHRY and CDR2 SYGVKD. V gave up 0 bases and J gave up 9 bases; unmatched junction bases: 8. The CDR3 is 15 residues long. CDR3 DNA sequence: TGTGCCATCAGTGAGTCGTGGACGCCGGGGGGTGAGCAGTTCTTC. Translation: CAISESWTPGGEQFF.

This chain uses TRBV2 with TRBJ1-1; D is undetermined. Trimming removed 6 bases at V and 6 bases at J, with 8 bases between. The CDR3 is 11 amino acids. Germline V gene data show CDR1 as SNHLY and CDR2 as FYNNEI. As DNA, the CDR3 is TGTGCCAGCAGGTTGGAGGCTGAAGCTTTCTTT. It encodes CASRLEAEAFF.

The chain has TRBV5-1 and TRBJ2-2; 7 bases line up with TRBD1. With V trimmed by 4 bases and J by 2 bases, 8 bases remained unmatched. This CDR3 region has 16 residues. Germline V lookup: CDR1 SGHRS, CDR2 YFSETQ. This chain's CDR3 is CASSAHRGLNTGELFF. The CDR3 DNA follows: TGCGCCAGCAGCGCCCACAGGGGCCTCAACACCGGGGAGCTGTTTTTT.

The chain couples TRBV13 to TRBJ1-5, with D unclear. In germline, CDR1 is PRHDT, CDR2 FYEKMQ (reference sequence). There are 13 residues in the CDR3. The V and J ends lost 3 bases and 4 bases respectively, with 7 bases between them. The CDR3 protein is CASSFSRNQPQHF. In DNA form, the CDR3 reads TGTGCCAGCAGCTTTTCCAGGAATCAGCCCCAGCATTTT. Full variable domain (outside the CDR3, taken from reference TRBV13 and TRBJ1-5): AAGVIQSPRHLIKEKRETATLKCYPIPRHDTVYWYQQGPGQDPQFLISFYEKMQSDKGSIPDRFSAQQFSDYHSELNMSSLELGDSALYFCASSFSRNQPQHFGDGTRLSIL.

The V and J genes are TRBV14 and TRBJ1-2; D is ambiguous. Germline-derived CDR1 and CDR2 are SGHDN and FVKESK. Trimming left V 4 bases short and J 8 bases short, with 11 bases between. The CDR3 loop spans 12 amino acids. The CDR3 region is CASSRIGLGYTF. Written as DNA, the CDR3 is TGTGCCAGCAGCCGGATAGGGTTGGGCTACACCTTC.

The rearrangement uses TRBV18 and TRBJ2-1; D is unresolved. The CDR3 contains 15 residues. The V end was cut by 5 bases, the J end by 0 bases, with 11 bases between. Germline CDR1 is KGHSH and CDR2 is LQKENI. CDR3 bases: TGTGCCAGCTCAGTACAAATACCCTCCTACAATGAGCAGTTCTTC. Its translation: CASSVQIPSYNEQFF.

This clone has a handful of counts. The chain is built from TRBV3-1 (or the pseudogene TRBV3-2) and TRBJ2-3; D not certain. The V end was cut by 0 bases, the J end by 1 base, with 11 bases between. CDR1 LGHDT and CDR2 YNNKEL come from the germline V gene (reference sequence). The CDR3 runs to 16 residues. The CDR3 nucleotides read TGTGCCAGCAGCCAAGAGTTGGCGGACCGCACAGATACGCAGTATTTT. Protein product: CASSQELADRTDTQYF.

The J gene is TRBJ2-2, the V gene TRBV12-3 or TRBV12-4; D is possibly TRBD1 (5 bases). V lost 3 bases and J lost 6, with 8 bases in between. CDR3 size: 13 residues. CDR3: CASSLVGPGELFF. CDR3 DNA sequence: TGTGCCAGCAGTTTGGTGGGGCCCGGGGAGCTGTTTTTT.